One sample yielded the 18 T cell receptor beta chains listed below, sequenced in a study of blood T cell repertoires in COVID-19. Repertoires were generated with immunoSEQ multiplex PCR, while TCRdb's copy carries only in-frame clones and drops some. The table lists about 220,000 clones, about 85% of them singletons. The sample comprised peripheral blood. Receptor source: a man between 35 and 55 years old with acute or convalescent COVID-19.

Remarks on this clone: The same CDR3 can be traced to other DNA sequences in this sample. V usage is TRBV19 and J usage is TRBJ2-7, with 7 bases identical to TRBD1. This CDR3 is 13 amino acids long. Unmatched junction bases numbered 5, after V lost 5 bases and J lost 4 bases. The V gene's germline CDR1 is LNHDA and CDR2 SQIVND (reference sequence). CDR3 region: CASSPGTAYEQYF. The CDR3 DNA sequence: TGTGCCAGTAGTCCTGGGACAGCATACGAGCAGTACTTC.

This clone has only a few counts. The rearrangement links TRBV4-2 to TRBJ1-3; tentatively, D is TRBD1 (5 bases). The germline gives CDR1 LGHNA, CDR2 YNFKEQ. Between the trimmed V and J ends, which lost 0 bases and 0 bases, there was a span of 15 bases. This CDR3 region has 18 residues. In DNA form, the CDR3 reads TGTGCCAGCAGCCAAGATCGGAGGGCAGGGCGCTCTGGAAACACCATATATTTT. Translation gives CASSQDRRAGRSGNTIYF.

This rearrangement joins TRBV7-2 to TRBJ1-3; D remains ambiguous. Trimming cost V 2 bases and J 0 bases, with 17 bases left between them. The CDR3 is 18 amino acids. From germline, CDR1 is SGHTA and CDR2 FQGNSA. The CDR3 protein is CASSLSYVAVSSGNTIYF. CDR3 DNA: TGTGCCAGCAGCTTATCCTACGTCGCCGTATCCTCTGGAAACACCATATATTTT.

The chain has TRBV27 and TRBJ2-7; D uncertain. Germline CDR1 MNHEY, CDR2 SMNVEV (reference sequence). The V end was cut by 5 bases, the J end by 4 bases, with 15 bases between. The CDR3 is made up of 14 amino acids. CDR3 sequence (DNA): TGTGCCAGCAGTACCTTCCATCAGGTTTACGAGCAGTACTTC. Its translation is CASSTFHQVYEQYF.

The rearrangement links TRBV3-1 (or the pseudogene TRBV3-2) to TRBJ2-5, with 10 bases identical to TRBD2. This CDR3 comprises 17 residues. In germline, CDR1 is LGHDT, CDR2 YNNKEL (reference sequence). The V segment lost 1 base and the J segment 5 bases; nucleotides outside the gene matches: 10. The chain's CDR3 is CASSQGERGGLEETQYF. The CDR3 bases are TGTGCCAGCAGCCAAGGGGAGCGGGGGGGCCTCGAGGAGACCCAGTACTTC.

V usage is TRBV18 and J usage is TRBJ2-3, with TRBD1 identical over 7 bases. This CDR3 has 15 amino acids. Trimming removed 3 bases from V and 0 bases from J; junction bases left unmatched: 3. Germline loops: CDR1 KGHSH, CDR2 LQKENI. CDR3 in amino acids: CASSPDRASTDTQYF. The CDR3 DNA is TGTGCCAGCTCACCCGACAGGGCGAGCACAGATACGCAGTATTTT.

The chain has TRBV7-6 and TRBJ1-2; 7 bases align to TRBD1. CDR3 length: 15 residues. Trimming took 4 bases from V and 4 from J; bases not matched to a gene: 9. Germline-derived CDR1 and CDR2 are SGHVS and FNYEAQ. In nucleotides, the CDR3 is TGTGCCAGCAGCTCTCCAGGGGGTTTGGGCTATGGCTACACCTTC. It yields the protein CASSSPGGLGYGYTF. Using reference TRBV7-6 and TRBJ1-2 for the parts outside the CDR3, the full variable domain is GAGVSQSPRYKVTKRGQDVALRCDPISGHVSLYWYRQALGQGPEFLTYFNYEAQQDKSGLPNDRFSAERPEGSISTLTIQRTEQRDSAMYRCASSSPGGLGYGYTFGSGTRLTVV.

The chain carries TRBV19 and TRBJ2-7, with 7 bases matching TRBD1. J lost 3 bases, V lost 6 bases, and 11 bases had no gene match. This CDR3 spans 15 amino acids. The germline CDR1 and CDR2 sequences are LNHDA and SQIVND (reference sequence). The CDR3 DNA is TGTGCCAGTAGCCGTTCCGGGACAGCGGACTACGAGCAGTACTTC. Translating gives CASSRSGTADYEQYF.

This sequence joins TRBV6-5 and TRBJ2-7; 7 positions match TRBD1. V was clipped by 9 bases and J by 0 bases; unmatched bases: 5. CDR3 size: 13 residues. Germline assignment: CDR1 MNHEY and CDR2 SVGAGI. This CDR3 is CASTGQVSYEQYF. CDR3 nucleotides: TGTGCCAGTACCGGACAGGTCTCCTACGAGCAGTACTTC.

The J gene is TRBJ2-2, the V gene TRBV5-1; maybe TRBD1 (6 bases). The V end was cut by 4 bases, the J end by 3 bases, with 10 bases between. Germline V gives CDR1 SGHRS, CDR2 YFSETQ. The CDR3 consists of 14 residues. The CDR3 loop is CASSVGQYTGELFF. Here the CDR3 DNA reads TGCGCCAGCAGCGTAGGACAGTACACCGGGGAGCTGTTTTTT.

The chain is built from TRBV19 and TRBJ1-6, with D possibly being TRBD1 (6 bases). Trimming pared 6 bases from V and 0 bases from J, leaving 6 bases between. Germline V gene lookup returns CDR1 LNHDA and CDR2 SQIVND (reference sequence). This CDR3 has 14 residues. CDR3 region: CASRDSSYNSPLHF. The CDR3 DNA reads as TGTGCCAGTAGGGACAGCTCCTATAATTCACCCCTCCACTTT.

The gene calls are TRBV11-2 and TRBJ2-1; tentatively, D is TRBD2 (6 bases). Trimming stripped 1 base from V and 3 bases from J, with 10 bases between. This CDR3 has 15 amino acids. Germline V gene lookup returns CDR1 SGHAT and CDR2 FQNNGV. CDR3 coding DNA: TGTGCCAGCAGCTTAGCGGGAGCGGGCTACAATGAGCAGTTCTTC. Translating gives CASSLAGAGYNEQFF. Filled out from reference TRBV11-2 and TRBJ2-1, the complete variable domain reads EAGVAQSPRYKIIEKRQSVAFWCNPISGHATLYWYQQILGQGPKLLIQFQNNGVVDDSQLPKDRFSAERLKGVDSTLKIQPAKLEDSAVYLCASSLAGAGYNEQFFGPGTRLTVL.

The rearrangement links TRBV15 to TRBJ2-7, with 12 bases identical to TRBD1. V was clipped by 3 bases and J by 3 bases; unmatched bases: 9. CDR1 and CDR2 (germline): LNHNV, YYDKDF (reference sequence). The CDR3 consists of 17 residues. Here the CDR3 DNA reads TGTGCCACCAGCAGGGACCGGGACAGGGGGCCAAACTACGAGCAGTACTTC. Translated, it gives CATSRDRDRGPNYEQYF.

The chain couples TRBV11-2 to TRBJ1-3; a possible D gene is TRBD1 (5 bases). Germline values: CDR1 SGHAT, CDR2 FQNNGV. This CDR3 is 15 amino acids long. V lost 5 bases to trimming and J lost 3 bases, with 14 bases between them. This CDR3 is CASSVGAGYGNTIYF. The CDR3 region has the DNA TGTGCCAGCAGCGTAGGGGCAGGCTATGGAAACACCATATATTTT.

This clone was detected only once. This chain joins TRBV5-4 and TRBJ2-2, with 8 nucleotides matching TRBD2. The CDR3 contains 15 residues. From germline, CDR1 is SGHNT and CDR2 YYREEE (reference sequence). V shed 4 bases, J shed 0 bases, and the junction held 2 bases outside the gene matches. In DNA, the CDR3 is TGTGCCAGCAGCCCCGGGGGGGCGAACACCGGGGAGCTGTTTTTT. Protein sequence: CASSPGGANTGELFF.

The chain carries TRBV4-3 and TRBJ2-1; tentative D call: TRBD2 (6 bases). CDR3 length: 15 residues. Trimming stripped 0 bases from V and 7 bases from J, with 13 bases between. CDR1 is LGHNA and CDR2 is YSLEER in the germline V gene. The chain's CDR3 is CASSQDSGPRNEQFF. CDR3 nucleotides: TGCGCCAGCAGCCAAGATAGCGGACCCAGGAATGAGCAGTTCTTC.

J is TRBJ1-5 and V is TRBV2; D unresolved. Germline CDR1 is SNHLY and CDR2 is FYNNEI. V was cut by 10 bases and J by 0 bases, with 13 bases left in between. The CDR3 loop spans 14 amino acids. CDR3 in amino acids: CATTATYSNQPQHF. Here the CDR3 DNA reads TGTGCCACAACAGCCACCTATAGCAATCAGCCCCAGCATTTT.

CDR3 protein: CASSLGADAPLHF. CDR3 DNA sequence: TGTGCCAGCAGCTTAGGGGCTGATGCACCCCTCCACTTT. The chain uses TRBV7-9 and TRBJ1-6; D unresolved. Germline loops: CDR1 SEHNR, CDR2 FQNEAQ (reference sequence). This CDR3 has 13 residues. V lost 1 base, J lost 11 bases, and 9 bases lay in between.